A selection of T cell receptor beta chains follows, all from one sample in a study of T cells in Graves' hyperthyroidism and ophthalmopathy. TCRdb re-analysed the multiplex PCR reads in MiXCR, keeping a single row per CDR3 protein. The sample carries under 300,000 distinct CDR3 sequences, approximately 15% recorded once. The sequenced sample was blood. These receptors all come from a woman aged 40-49 years with Graves' hyperthyroidism. CDR3s include the opening cysteine and the closing phenylalanine or tryptophan. A D gene is named only where the DNA matches it firmly. Rows give clone size only sometimes, using once, few, many, or a class for an expanded clone.

d_call	clone_size	cdr3_length	v_call	j_call	cdr3_aa
-	many	11	TRBV11-3	TRBJ2-4	CASSLEDIQYF
-	many	14	TRBV12-3/TRBV12-4	TRBJ1-6	CASRRDNLNSPLHF
-	few	14	TRBV5-1	TRBJ2-7	CASSLVGATDEQYF
-	many	15	TRBV11-2	TRBJ1-1	CASSLDTSPRTEAFF
TRBD2	-	16	TRBV3-1	TRBJ2-7	CASSHFSGSGSYEQYF
TRBD1	-	14	TRBV6-4	TRBJ1-1	CASSQGRGQTEAFF
TRBD2	many	17	TRBV2	TRBJ2-3	CATSPLPGTSRRDTQYF
TRBD2	many	14	TRBV15	TRBJ2-1	CATSTAGLYNEQFF
TRBD2	many	17	TRBV5-5	TRBJ2-5	CASSFGLAGPRSETQYF
TRBD1	-	13	TRBV19	TRBJ2-5	CASSLTGLETQYF
-	many	12	TRBV6-1	TRBJ1-1	CASSRTGTEAFF
-	many	18	TRBV24-1	TRBJ2-1	CATSDMGGGLGWSSEQFF
-	-	15	TRBV12-3/TRBV12-4	TRBJ1-4	CASNEEGQGDEKLFF
TRBD1	many	14	TRBV29-1	TRBJ1-1	CSAGRAGGIGRAFF
TRBD2	-	16	TRBV7-8	TRBJ2-3	CASSPPTSGSINTQYF
TRBD1	-	14	TRBV7-2	TRBJ1-6	CASSPGTVSSPLHF
TRBD2	-	17	TRBV11-2	TRBJ2-1	CASSQVGTSGRGNEQFF
TRBD1	many	14	TRBV7-9	TRBJ1-2	CASSLPTGKIGYTF
TRBD1	-	13	TRBV10-3	TRBJ1-5	CATQDRGNQPQHF
TRBD1	-	13	TRBV4-2	TRBJ2-3	CASSQFQGVTQYF
TRBD2	-	19	TRBV7-6	TRBJ2-2	CASSPTRTSGRGGTGELFF
-	many	13	TRBV3-1	TRBJ2-2	CATKTGNTGELFF
TRBD1	-	16	TRBV6-9	TRBJ1-6	CASSSGGTGVNSPLHF
TRBD2	many	17	TRBV20-1	TRBJ2-7	CSARHGGGTGASYEQYF
TRBD1	few	16	TRBV6-1	TRBJ2-2	CASRRGTGANTGELFF
-	-	16	TRBV19	TRBJ1-5	CASSEEGIYSNQPQHF
TRBD1	-	20	TRBV2	TRBJ2-6	CASSLSFGTGGVIGANVLTF
-	many	16	TRBV28	TRBJ2-7	CASSPYSPGATYEQYF
-	-	17	TRBV15	TRBJ1-1	CATSRDGPRVGVTEAFF
-	many	16	TRBV2	TRBJ1-5	CASSGEGGRGGQPQHF
-	many	14	TRBV3-1	TRBJ1-1	CASSPNEGNTEAFF
-	many	15	TRBV20-1	TRBJ1-6	CSARTSTTHNSPLHF
-	many	14	TRBV5-1	TRBJ2-5	CASSTGLSQETQYF
-	many	15	TRBV2	TRBJ1-5	CASSDPSREGQPQHF
-	many	13	TRBV7-2	TRBJ1-4	CASSLGRRGKLFF
-	few	19	TRBV11-3	TRBJ2-6	CASSFRGTVITSGANVLTF
-	many	13	TRBV20-1	TRBJ1-5	CSAGVRSNQPQHF
TRBD1	few	13	TRBV27	TRBJ2-1	CASGATGYGEQFF
-	-	13	TRBV30	TRBJ1-1	CAWEGPFGTEAFF
-	many	15	TRBV7-8	TRBJ2-1	CASSLVGTLYNEQFF
TRBD2	few	16	TRBV10-2	TRBJ2-3	CATSARRGGHTDTQYF
-	-	15	TRBV5-6	TRBJ2-7	CASRVARRGFYEQYF
TRBD1	-	19	TRBV5-1	TRBJ2-7	CASSPEGAGWGAFKGEQYF
-	many	14	TRBV20-1	TRBJ2-5	CSVEGRSPRETQYF
TRBD1	few	14	TRBV7-9	TRBJ2-1	CASSLRQGGNEQFF
TRBD1	many	16	TRBV19	TRBJ1-1	CASSPRTGLMNTEAFF
-	many	15	TRBV6-5	TRBJ1-2	CASSYARGAEYGYTF
-	many	12	TRBV29-1	TRBJ1-1	CSVFSENTEAFF
-	many	13	TRBV6-1	TRBJ2-2	CASSPRGRGELFF
-	many	16	TRBV24-1	TRBJ1-3	CATSAGDSPSGNTIYF
TRBD1	few	15	TRBV19	TRBJ1-1	CASSTPGQGNTEAFF
-	-	17	TRBV18	TRBJ2-3	CASSPPSSATPQVTQYF
-	few	13	TRBV3-1	TRBJ2-7	CASSSVGAGEQYF
-	-	14	TRBV12-3/TRBV12-4	TRBJ1-6	CASSRTRLNSPLRF